One sample yielded the 19 T cell receptor beta chains listed below, sequenced in a study of cytomegalovirus exposure and HLA in healthy donors. A multiplex PCR was run with 60 Vbeta primers and 13 Jbeta primers. Repertoires were generated with immunoSEQ multiplex PCR, while TCRdb's copy carries only in-frame clones and drops some. This sample carries around 180,000 clones, about four fifths of them seen once, and the ten largest clones take less than 9%. The specimen sequenced was PBMCs. The source of these receptors is a man aged 25-40 years in good health and CMV-seropositive.

The genes are TRBV4-3 and TRBJ2-5; 12 bases line up with TRBD1. This CDR3 is built from 20 residues. Looked up from germline, CDR1 is LGHNA and CDR2 is YSLEER. The V segment lost 1 base and the J segment 2 bases; nucleotides outside the gene matches: 14. The CDR3 sequence: CASSQAAYSGQGAVQETQYF. In DNA, the CDR3 is TGCGCCAGCAGCCAAGCCGCGTATTCGGGACAGGGGGCCGTACAAGAGACCCAGTACTTC.

This chain uses TRBV5-1 with TRBJ2-5; TRBD1 might be the D (6 bases). Judging by the DNA end, TRBJ2-7 fits better; the J call may be wrong. Germline values: CDR1 SGHRS, CDR2 YFSETQ. The CDR3 is 12 amino acids. For the CDR3, the DNA is TGCGCCAGCAGAAGGGACACCTACGAGCAGTACTTC. This encodes CASRRDTYEQYF.

This chain uses TRBV13 with TRBJ2-5; D might be TRBD2 (6 bases). This CDR3 is built from 14 residues. V lost 0 bases and J lost 2, with 7 bases in between. Per germline, CDR1 PRHDT and CDR2 FYEKMQ (reference sequence). The CDR3 region has the DNA TGTGCCAGCAGCTTAGGGACTAGACAAGAGACCCAGTACTTC. Amino acids: CASSLGTRQETQYF.

The V gene is TRBV7-9, the J gene TRBJ2-1, with 8 nucleotides matching TRBD1. The CDR3 consists of 16 residues. CDR1 and CDR2 (germline): SEHNR, FQNEAQ (reference sequence). V lost 5 bases, J lost 6 bases, and 12 bases stayed unmatched. In DNA, the CDR3 is TGTGCCAGCAGCCCCATCGGGCAGGGGGCAGGCAATGAGCAGTTCTTC. It yields the protein CASSPIGQGAGNEQFF.

This chain connects TRBV6-6 to TRBJ2-2; 7 bases agree with TRBD2. From germline, CDR1 is MNHNY and CDR2 SVGAGI (reference sequence). Trimming took 4 bases from V and 4 from J; bases not matched to a gene: 9. CDR3 length: 16 residues. As DNA, the CDR3 is TGTGCCAGCAGTTCCCGCGGGGGACTTAGCACCGGGGAGCTGTTTTTT. Amino acids: CASSSRGGLSTGELFF.

This chain links TRBV4-3 with TRBJ2-7; D might be TRBD2 (6 bases). CDR1 LGHNA and CDR2 YSLEER come from the germline V gene. V dropped 4 bases and J dropped 0 bases, with 13 bases sitting between them. The CDR3 has 15 residues. As DNA, the CDR3 is TGCGCCAGCAGCCTTCAGCGGGCGAGCTCCTACGAGCAGTACTTC. Translated: CASSLQRASSYEQYF.

The chain links TRBV4-1 to TRBJ2-7; D is perhaps TRBD2 (6 bases). CDR3 length: 15 amino acids. In germline, CDR1 is MGHRA, CDR2 YSYEKL. V was trimmed by 4 bases and J by 2 bases, leaving 15 bases between them. The CDR3 region is CASSRALATTYEQYF. The CDR3 nucleotides read TGCGCCAGCAGCCGAGCTCTAGCGACTACCTACGAGCAGTACTTC.

The V call is TRBV5-6, the J call TRBJ1-1; 9 nucleotides align to TRBD1. Trimming took 2 bases from V and 11 from J; bases not matched to a gene: 16. Germline CDR1 SGHDT, CDR2 YYEEEE. The CDR3 has 16 residues. CDR3 in DNA: TGTGCCAGCAGCTTCGAACCGGGACAGGGCTATCAAGGGGCTTTCTTT. This codes for CASSFEPGQGYQGAFF.

This clone was seen a handful of times. The V call is TRBV7-9, the J call TRBJ2-6; the match to TRBD1 covers 10 bases. The V segment lost 5 bases and the J segment 0 bases; nucleotides outside the gene matches: 4. Germline V gene data show CDR1 as SEHNR and CDR2 as FQNEAQ (reference sequence). The CDR3 contains 17 residues. The chain's CDR3 is CASSLTGGNSGANVLTF. The CDR3 nucleotides are TGTGCCAGCAGCCTGACAGGGGGCAACTCTGGGGCCAACGTCCTGACTTTC.

This sequence joins TRBV7-3 and TRBJ2-1; 9 bases align to TRBD1. This CDR3 contains 16 residues. Germline V gene data show CDR1 as SGHTA and CDR2 as FQGTGA. V lost 0 bases, J lost 6 bases, and 6 bases stayed unmatched. CDR3 nucleotide sequence: TGTGCCAGCAGCTTAACTAGGACAGGGGCCCTCAATGAGCAGTTCTTC. Amino acid sequence: CASSLTRTGALNEQFF.

This clone was picked up a small number of times. The chain employs TRBV29-1 and TRBJ2-5; possible D gene TRBD1, 6 bases. CDR1 and CDR2 from the germline V gene are SQVTM and ANQGSEA. The CDR3 runs 14 residues. V dropped 0 bases and J dropped 7 bases, with 15 bases sitting between them. CDR3 nucleotides: TGCAGCGTTGAAGATCCCGGACAGTTGGGGACCCAGTACTTC. Translation gives CSVEDPGQLGTQYF. Full variable domain (outside the CDR3, taken from reference TRBV29-1 and TRBJ2-5): SAVISQKPSRDICQRGTSLTIQCQVDSQVTMMFWYRQQPGQSLTLIATANQGSEATYESGFVIDKFPISRPNLTFSTLTVSNMSPEDSSIYLCSVEDPGQLGTQYFGPGTRLLVL.

The V gene is TRBV27, the J gene TRBJ2-2; maybe TRBD2 (6 bases). V was clipped by 5 bases and J by 6 bases, with 13 bases between them. This CDR3 has 14 residues. Per the germline V gene, CDR1 is MNHEY and CDR2 is SMNVEV (reference sequence). The CDR3 DNA is TGTGCCAGCAGTCAACTAGCAGCCTCCGGGGAGCTGTTTTTT. Its translation is CASSQLAASGELFF.

The chain combines TRBV18 with TRBJ2-7; possibly TRBD1 for D (6 bases). Germline CDR1 reads KGHSH; CDR2 reads LQKENI. This CDR3 contains 15 residues. Trimming removed 2 bases from V and 3 bases from J, with 14 bases in between. The CDR3 loop is CASSPFRGIDYEQYF. The CDR3 bases are TGTGCCAGCTCACCATTCAGGGGAATCGACTACGAGCAGTACTTC.

The J gene is TRBJ2-3, the V gene TRBV7-9, with 7 positions matching TRBD2. The CDR3 has 13 residues. J gave up 6 bases and V 5 bases, and 5 bases lay outside the gene matches. Germline assignment: CDR1 SEHNR and CDR2 FQNEAQ (reference sequence). CDR3 in amino acids: CASSPPGGDTQYF. CDR3 sequence (DNA): TGTGCCAGCAGCCCCCCGGGGGGTGATACGCAGTATTTT. Based on the CDR3 plus reference TRBV7-9 and TRBJ2-3, the full variable domain is DTGVSQNPRHKITKRGQNVTFRCDPISEHNRLYWYRQTLGQGPEFLTYFQNEAQLEKSRLLSDRFSAERPKGSFSTLEIQRTEQGDSAMYLCASSPPGGDTQYFGPGTRLTVL.

V is TRBV6-1 and J is TRBJ1-2; D is possibly TRBD1 (6 bases). Germline V gene sequence: CDR1 MNHNS, CDR2 SASEGT. The CDR3 runs to 14 residues. V lost 4 bases, J lost 8 bases, and 17 bases lay in between. The CDR3: CASSVEEGVRGYTF. The CDR3, as DNA: TGTGCCAGCAGTGTGGAAGAGGGGGTGAGAGGCTACACCTTC.

The gene calls are TRBV6-5 and TRBJ2-1; 8 positions match TRBD2. The germline V gene has CDR1 MNHEY and CDR2 SVGAGI. This CDR3 region has 15 residues. Trimming at V came to 0 bases and at J to 6 bases, leaving 4 bases not matched to a gene. Here the CDR3 DNA reads TGTGCCAGCAGTTACTCCGGGAGGGCCCTCAATGAGCAGTTCTTC. Amino acids: CASSYSGRALNEQFF.

The rearrangement uses TRBV27 and TRBJ2-3; 10 positions agree with TRBD2. This CDR3 contains 19 residues. Trimming at V came to 2 bases and at J to 1 base, leaving 12 bases not matched to a gene. CDR1 and CDR2 (germline): MNHEY, SMNVEV (reference sequence). DNA for the CDR3: TGTGCCAGCAGTTTACGTACAGCGGGAGGGCCGTGGGGCACAGATACGCAGTATTTT. It is translated as CASSLRTAGGPWGTDTQYF.

J is TRBJ1-4 and V is TRBV19; 10 nucleotides agree with TRBD1. Germline lookup yields CDR1 LNHDA and CDR2 SQIVND (reference sequence). Germline trimming cut 6 bases from V and 8 bases from J; bases unmatched to any gene: 6. The CDR3 length is 14 residues. The CDR3, as DNA: TGTGCCAGTAGCAGGGACAGGGGCGGGGAAAAACTGTTTTTT. This gives the protein CASSRDRGGEKLFF.

This clone was observed a handful of times. This specimen includes other DNA sequences encoding the same CDR3. The rearrangement uses TRBV7-9 and TRBJ1-4, with D possibly being TRBD1 (5 bases). V dropped 1 base and J dropped 2 bases, with 8 bases sitting between them. Germline V gene sequence: CDR1 SEHNR, CDR2 FQNEAQ (reference sequence). CDR3 length: 15 amino acids. The DNA of the CDR3 is TGTGCCAGCAGCTTAGGTCGGGGGACTAATGAAAAACTGTTTTTT. It is translated as CASSLGRGTNEKLFF.